The rows below give T cell receptor beta chains drawn from one sample of a study of T cells in Graves' hyperthyroidism and ophthalmopathy. In TCRdb, the multiplex PCR reads were re-called with MiXCR into one record per CDR3 protein. Of under 350,000 distinct CDR3 sequences listed, 15% to 20% were seen once; the top ten hold about 49%. The material sequenced was blood. All receptors derive from a woman aged 45-59 years with Graves' hyperthyroidism. CDR3s include the opening cysteine and the closing phenylalanine or tryptophan. Fields, in order: CDR3 DNA, CDR3 protein, clone size, V gene, J gene, D gene. The D gene is left open where the match is weak. Where a row states a size, it is once, few, many or the class of an expanded clone; other rows omit it.

cdr3_nt: TGTGCCAGCAGCCCCAGACAGGACTTACGAGTTGAGCAGTTCTTC
cdr3_aa: CASSPRQDLRVEQFF
clone_size: -
v_call: TRBV5-8
j_call: TRBJ2-1
d_call: -

cdr3_nt: TGCGCCAGCAGCTTGGGGGGGCCGGGACAGTCCGGAAATGAGCAGTTCTTC
cdr3_aa: CASSLGGPGQSGNEQFF
clone_size: few
v_call: TRBV5-1
j_call: TRBJ2-1
d_call: TRBD1

cdr3_nt: TGCAGTGCTACAAGAGAGACCCAGTACTTC
cdr3_aa: CSATRETQYF
clone_size: many
v_call: TRBV20-1
j_call: TRBJ2-5
d_call: -

cdr3_nt: TGCGCCAGCAGCCAAAAGGGGGCAGAGACCCAGTACTTC
cdr3_aa: CASSQKGAETQYF
clone_size: -
v_call: TRBV3-1
j_call: TRBJ2-5
d_call: TRBD1

cdr3_nt: TGTGCCAGCAGCCAAGACACTACGGGGGATACGCAGTATTTT
cdr3_aa: CASSQDTTGDTQYF
clone_size: many
v_call: TRBV3-1
j_call: TRBJ2-3
d_call: -

cdr3_nt: TGTGCCAGCAGCGCGGGGACTAGCGGGGTGGGTGATACGCAGTATTTT
cdr3_aa: CASSAGTSGVGDTQYF
clone_size: -
v_call: TRBV9
j_call: TRBJ2-3
d_call: TRBD2

cdr3_nt: TGCAGTGCTCGGGGGAGCGGGGAAGCAAGAGGGACCCAGTACTTC
cdr3_aa: CSARGSGEARGTQYF
clone_size: many
v_call: TRBV20-1
j_call: TRBJ2-5
d_call: TRBD2

cdr3_nt: TGTGCCAGCAGCCATAATGTAGCAGATACGCAGTATTTT
cdr3_aa: CASSHNVADTQYF
clone_size: many
v_call: TRBV7-2
j_call: TRBJ2-3
d_call: -

cdr3_nt: TGTGCCAGCAGTTTACGGCTTTCTAGCGGGAGATCGGATACGCAGTATTTT
cdr3_aa: CASSLRLSSGRSDTQYF
clone_size: many
v_call: TRBV12-3/TRBV12-4
j_call: TRBJ2-3
d_call: TRBD2

cdr3_nt: TGCAGTGCTAGCGAAGCGACAGGGGGCGCGGAGACCCAGTACTTC
cdr3_aa: CSASEATGGAETQYF
clone_size: many
v_call: TRBV20-1
j_call: TRBJ2-5
d_call: TRBD1

cdr3_nt: TGTGCCAGCAGTGTGGGGAGGGCCGGAAACACCATATATTTT
cdr3_aa: CASSVGRAGNTIYF
clone_size: -
v_call: TRBV6-1
j_call: TRBJ1-3
d_call: -

cdr3_nt: TGCGCCAGCAGCTTGGGCGGGGGCCCCGGTAATGAGCAGTTCTTC
cdr3_aa: CASSLGGGPGNEQFF
clone_size: many
v_call: TRBV5-1
j_call: TRBJ2-1
d_call: -

cdr3_nt: TGTGCCAGCTCACCCCGGACAGCTAGCGGCTACACCTTC
cdr3_aa: CASSPRTASGYTF
clone_size: -
v_call: TRBV18
j_call: TRBJ1-2
d_call: -

cdr3_nt: TGTGCCAGCAGCCGACAGGGGGCTTATGGCTGCACCTTC
cdr3_aa: CASSRQGAYGCTF
clone_size: many
v_call: TRBV28
j_call: TRBJ1-2
d_call: TRBD1

cdr3_nt: TGTGCCAGCAGCGCCCAGGGGGCTACCTATGGCTACACCTTC
cdr3_aa: CASSAQGATYGYTF
clone_size: many
v_call: TRBV7-9
j_call: TRBJ1-2
d_call: TRBD1

cdr3_nt: TGTGCCAGCAGCCACGTGGGGAACACTGAAGCTTTCTTT
cdr3_aa: CASSHVGNTEAFF
clone_size: -
v_call: TRBV3-1
j_call: TRBJ1-1
d_call: -

cdr3_nt: TGTGCCAGCTCCCCGATGCAGGGTGAGGGCTACACCTTC
cdr3_aa: CASSPMQGEGYTF
clone_size: -
v_call: TRBV18
j_call: TRBJ1-2
d_call: -